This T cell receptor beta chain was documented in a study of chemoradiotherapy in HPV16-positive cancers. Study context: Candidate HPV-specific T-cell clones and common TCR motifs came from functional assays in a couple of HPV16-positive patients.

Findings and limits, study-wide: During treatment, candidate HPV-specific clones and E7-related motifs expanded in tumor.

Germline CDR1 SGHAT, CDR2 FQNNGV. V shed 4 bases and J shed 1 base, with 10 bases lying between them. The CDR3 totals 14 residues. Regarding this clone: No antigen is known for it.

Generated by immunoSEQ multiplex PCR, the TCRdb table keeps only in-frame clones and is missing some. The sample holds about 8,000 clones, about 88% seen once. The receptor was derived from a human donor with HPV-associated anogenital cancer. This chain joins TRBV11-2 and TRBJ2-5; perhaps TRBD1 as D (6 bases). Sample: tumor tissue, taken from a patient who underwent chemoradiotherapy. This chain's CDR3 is CASSYQGTQETQYF. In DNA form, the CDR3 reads TGTGCCAGCAGCTACCAGGGGACCCAAGAGACCCAGTACTTC.